This TCR beta chain was sequenced in a study of blood T cell repertoires in COVID-19. Study at large: The United States, Italy and Spain supplied acute and convalescent COVID-19 samples. PBMCs, B-cell-depleted T cells, or T cells provided the cDNA or gDNA that made up the material.

The CDR3 extends over 12 amino acids. V was trimmed by 8 bases and J by 6 bases, leaving 13 bases between them. Under the authors' procedure: Quantification of nucleated cells was approximated via reference gene primer amplification. Repertoires were generated with immunoSEQ multiplex PCR, while TCRdb's copy carries only in-frame clones and drops some. The D gene and trimming were derived from the DNA, and the V and J assignments and clone size from that table. This sample has roughly 18,000 clones, with 75% to 90% found just once. The chain uses TRBV12-3 or TRBV12-4 and TRBJ1-2, with D maybe TRBD1 (5 bases). The source material was peripheral blood. The TCR sequence derives from a man aged 55 to 70 with active COVID-19. The chain's CDR3 is CASARRQNGYTF. The DNA for the CDR3 is TGTGCCAGCGCGCGGAGACAGAATGGCTACACCTTC.